The next 23 T cell receptor beta chains were all read from a single sample in a study of blood T cell repertoires in COVID-19. Here immunoSEQ multiplex PCR was the method, and the copy in TCRdb shows in-frame clones only, minus some. The sample gives fewer than 350,000 clones, roughly 85% of which show up once; 7.2% is in the top ten. The material sequenced was peripheral blood. The receptors stem from a human donor in a cohort sampled during active COVID-19.

The sample holds one count of this clone. The V gene is TRBV10-1, the J gene TRBJ2-1; tentative D call: TRBD1 (6 bases). Trimming took 5 bases from V and 3 from J, leaving 14 bases between them. The CDR3 runs 15 residues. Germline CDR1 reads WNHNN; CDR2 reads SYGVQD (reference sequence). The CDR3 nucleotides read TGCGCCAGCAGTACTCCGGGACAAGACTACAATGAGCAGTTCTTC. Protein product: CASSTPGQDYNEQFF.

The sample holds one count of this clone. V gene TRBV5-1 combines with J gene TRBJ1-1; D is unresolved. Germline CDR1 and CDR2: SGHRS and YFSETQ. The CDR3 spans 14 residues. Trimming removed 2 bases at V and 1 base at J, with 9 bases between. The CDR3 region is CASSFEGRNTEAFF. CDR3 coding DNA: TGCGCCAGCAGCTTTGAAGGGAGGAACACTGAAGCTTTCTTT.

The V and J genes are TRBV7-9 and TRBJ2-7; 7 bases line up with TRBD1. V gave up 5 bases and J gave up 2 bases; unmatched junction bases: 9. This CDR3 has 15 amino acids. In germline, CDR1 is SEHNR, CDR2 FQNEAQ (reference sequence). The CDR3 protein is CASSQKKTGPYEQYF. The CDR3 DNA sequence: TGTGCCAGCAGCCAAAAAAAGACAGGGCCCTACGAGCAGTACTTC.

The chain combines TRBV7-3 with TRBJ2-2; TRBD2 agrees at 7 bases. With 1 base clipped from V and 2 bases from J, the junction kept 1 base outside the gene matches. The CDR3 length is 15 residues. Germline CDR1 and CDR2: SGHTA and FQGTGA. The CDR3 loop reads CASSLRLANTGELFF. The CDR3 DNA reads as TGTGCCAGCAGCTTAAGACTAGCTAACACCGGGGAGCTGTTTTTT.

The genes are TRBV18 and TRBJ2-1, with 7 bases matching TRBD2. Per germline, CDR1 KGHSH and CDR2 LQKENI. The CDR3 is 16 amino acids. J lost 7 bases, V lost 5 bases, and 14 bases had no gene match. CDR3 nucleotide sequence: TGTGCCAGCTCAATCAGGAGCGGGGCCCCACCTAATGAGCAGTTCTTC. The encoded protein is CASSIRSGAPPNEQFF. The full variable domain, its missing parts supplied by reference TRBV18 and TRBJ2-1, is NAGVMQNPRHLVRRRGQEARLRCSPMKGHSHVYWYRQLPEEGLKFMVYLQKENIIDESGMPKERFSAEFPKEGPSILRIQQVVRGDSAAYFCASSIRSGAPPNEQFFGPGTRLTVL.

V usage is TRBV6-1 and J usage is TRBJ1-5; a weak D match, TRBD1 (6 bases). Trimming removed 1 base from V and 5 bases from J, with 6 bases in between. The CDR3 is made up of 13 amino acids. The germline gives CDR1 MNHNS, CDR2 SASEGT. The chain's CDR3 is CASSEEGDQPQHF. In DNA, the CDR3 is TGTGCCAGCAGTGAAGAGGGGGATCAGCCCCAGCATTTT.

This chain links TRBV5-4 with TRBJ1-6, with a weak D call TRBD1 (6 bases). The V gene lost 4 bases and the J gene lost 7 bases, with 15 bases spanning the gap. This CDR3 spans 15 amino acids. Per the germline V gene, CDR1 is SGHNT and CDR2 is YYREEE (reference sequence). This CDR3 is CASSIQQGENSPLHF. DNA for the CDR3: TGTGCCAGCAGCATACAACAGGGAGAAAATTCACCCCTCCACTTT.

The chain recombines TRBV27 with TRBJ1-5, with D uncertain. The CDR3 length is 13 residues. Germline loops: CDR1 MNHEY, CDR2 SMNVEV (reference sequence). Deletions cut 2 bases from V and 8 bases from J, with 10 bases between. CDR3 nucleotide sequence: TGTGCCAGCAGTTTAACCAGGTTGGAGCCCCAGCATTTT. Protein product: CASSLTRLEPQHF.

This clone was found once. The chain is built from TRBV6-5 and TRBJ1-2; no clear D. The CDR3 sequence is 12 residues long. Trimming left V 8 bases short and J 1 base short, with 8 bases between. Per germline, CDR1 MNHEY and CDR2 SVGAGI. The CDR3 is CASAGYNYGYTF. For the CDR3, the DNA is TGTGCCAGCGCAGGTTATAACTATGGCTACACCTTC.

The chain uses TRBV7-3 and TRBJ2-3; 12 bases line up with TRBD2. With V trimmed by 3 bases and J by 6 bases, 7 bases remained unmatched. The CDR3 runs 16 residues. CDR1 and CDR2 (germline): SGHTA, FQGTGA. DNA for the CDR3: TGTGCCAGCAGCTTCGGTCTAGCGGGGGGGTCGGATACGCAGTATTTT. Its translation: CASSFGLAGGSDTQYF.

The chain recombines TRBV4-1 with TRBJ1-1, with D unclear. V shed 3 bases and J shed 1 base, with 9 bases lying between them. CDR3 length: 14 residues. The germline V gene has CDR1 MGHRA and CDR2 YSYEKL. The CDR3 coding sequence is TGCGCCAGCAGCCATCCCCGGGGGAACACTGAAGCTTTCTTT. This gives the protein CASSHPRGNTEAFF.

The chain is built from TRBV13 and TRBJ1-6, with D perhaps TRBD1 (5 bases). Trimming pared 2 bases from V and 7 bases from J, leaving 9 bases between. Looked up from germline, CDR1 is PRHDT and CDR2 is FYEKMQ (reference sequence). The CDR3 has 14 amino acids. CDR3 in amino acids: CASSLFGQNSPLHF. The CDR3 DNA reads TGTGCCAGCAGCTTATTCGGACAAAATTCACCCCTCCACTTT.

This rearrangement joins TRBV7-6 to TRBJ1-5, with D maybe TRBD1 (5 bases). V lost 0 bases and J 4 bases, leaving 13 bases between the germline ends. The CDR3 spans 16 residues. CDR1 and CDR2 from the germline V gene are SGHVS and FNYEAQ. Here the CDR3 reads CASSLATPGGNQPQHF. In DNA form, the CDR3 reads TGTGCCAGCAGCTTAGCGACTCCTGGGGGGAATCAGCCCCAGCATTTT. The full variable domain, rest sourced from reference TRBV7-6 and TRBJ1-5, is GAGVSQSPRYKVTKRGQDVALRCDPISGHVSLYWYRQALGQGPEFLTYFNYEAQQDKSGLPNDRFSAERPEGSISTLTIQRTEQRDSAMYRCASSLATPGGNQPQHFGDGTRLSIL.

This clone was found a few times. The chain links TRBV5-1 to TRBJ2-1; D might be TRBD2 (7 bases). V lost 0 bases to trimming and J lost 5 bases, with 12 bases between them. Germline values: CDR1 SGHRS, CDR2 YFSETQ. CDR3 length equals 15 residues. The CDR3 region has the DNA TGCGCCAGCAGCTTGGTTGCGGGGGCGGACAATGAGCAGTTCTTC. Translation gives CASSLVAGADNEQFF.

V gene TRBV5-6 combines with J gene TRBJ2-3; the match to TRBD2 covers 11 bases. Germline CDR1 SGHDT, CDR2 YYEEEE. The CDR3 totals 15 residues. With 5 bases clipped from V and 7 bases from J, the junction kept 9 bases outside the gene matches. CDR3 amino acids: CASRELAGGYYTQYF. CDR3 bases: TGTGCCAGCAGGGAGCTAGCGGGGGGTTATTATACGCAGTATTTT.

This chain joins TRBV6-5 and TRBJ1-1, with 8 bases aligning to TRBD1. Germline V gene lookup returns CDR1 MNHEY and CDR2 SVGAGI. Trimming took 0 bases from V and 9 from J; bases not matched to a gene: 12. This CDR3 has 16 amino acids. CDR3 in DNA: TGTGCCAGCAGTTACTCGACCACCCCTACAGGGGGAAAAGCTTTCTTT. Protein sequence: CASSYSTTPTGGKAFF.

J is TRBJ2-7 and V is TRBV18, with D possibly TRBD1 on 6 matching bases. The V end was cut by 3 bases, the J end by 6 bases, with 18 bases between. CDR1 KGHSH and CDR2 LQKENI come from the germline V gene. There are 15 residues in the CDR3. The CDR3 protein is CASSPPGQVAPEQYF. The CDR3 coding sequence is TGTGCCAGCTCACCTCCGGGACAAGTTGCACCCGAGCAGTACTTC.

The rearrangement uses TRBV27 and TRBJ2-7, with 8 bases that match TRBD2. CDR3 length: 15 residues. The ends lost 1 base at V and 3 bases at J; junction bases unmatched: 5. CDR1 is MNHEY and CDR2 is SMNVEV in the germline V gene (reference sequence). The CDR3 loop reads CASSLFVGGVYEQYF. Written as DNA, the CDR3 is TGTGCCAGCAGTTTATTTGTCGGGGGGGTCTACGAGCAGTACTTC.

The CDR3 loop is CASSDRATYNSPLHF. CDR3 in DNA: TGCGCCAGCAGTGACAGGGCGACCTATAATTCACCCCTCCACTTT. The chain joins TRBV10-2 to TRBJ1-6; tentatively, D is TRBD1 (5 bases). Germline V lookup: CDR1 WSHSY, CDR2 SAAADI. The length of the CDR3 is 15 residues. V lost 3 bases to trimming and J lost 2 bases, with 8 bases between them.

This clone came up a few times. The genes are TRBV11-2 and TRBJ1-1; TRBD1 aligns across 9 bases. Germline V CDR1 and CDR2: SGHAT, FQNNGV. After removal of 10 bases from V and 10 bases from J, the junction contained 16 bases not matched to a gene. The CDR3 length is 14 residues. The CDR3 DNA reads as TGTGCCACCCAAATGACCGGGACAGGGTTCTTAGCTTTCTTT. This gives the protein CATQMTGTGFLAFF.

The gene calls are TRBV10-3 and TRBJ2-1; 12 bases align to TRBD1. The germline V gene encodes CDR1 ENHRY and CDR2 SYGVKD. Germline trimming cut 6 bases from V and 9 bases from J; bases unmatched to any gene: 12. The CDR3 runs 16 residues. Here the CDR3 DNA reads TGTGCCATCAGCGTTGACCGGGACAGGGGGCTAGGTGAGCAGTTCTTC. It specifies CAISVDRDRGLGEQFF.

The sample holds one count of this clone. The chain has TRBV27 and TRBJ2-2, with D uncertain. Trimming left V 7 bases short and J 6 bases short, with 9 bases between. Germline V gives CDR1 MNHEY, CDR2 SMNVEV (reference sequence). The CDR3 runs to 12 residues. CDR3 sequence: CASKGRAGELFF. CDR3 bases: TGTGCCAGCAAAGGCCGGGCCGGGGAGCTGTTTTTT.

The chain couples TRBV7-2 to TRBJ1-2; 8 nucleotides line up with TRBD1. Germline V gene lookup returns CDR1 SGHTA and CDR2 FQGNSA. The CDR3 contains 15 residues. Trimming cost V 5 bases and J 2 bases; bases outside gene matches: 7. For the CDR3, the DNA is TGTGCCAGCAGCGGGGGGACAGGAGGGAACTATGGCTACACCTTC. It translates to CASSGGTGGNYGYTF.